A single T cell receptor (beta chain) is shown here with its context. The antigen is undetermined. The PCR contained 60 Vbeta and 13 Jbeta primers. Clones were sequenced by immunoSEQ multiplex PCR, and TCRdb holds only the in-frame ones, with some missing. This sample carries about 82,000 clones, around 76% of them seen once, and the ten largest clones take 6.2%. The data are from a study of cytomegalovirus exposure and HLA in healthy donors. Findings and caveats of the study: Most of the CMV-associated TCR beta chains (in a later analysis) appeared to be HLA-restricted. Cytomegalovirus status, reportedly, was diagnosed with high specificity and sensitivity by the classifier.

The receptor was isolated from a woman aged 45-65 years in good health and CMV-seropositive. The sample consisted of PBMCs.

The CDR3 nucleotides are TGTGCCAGCAGTGAACAAGCGACCACAGATACGCAGTATTTT. Translation: CASSEQATTDTQYF. The chain combines TRBV2 with TRBJ2-3, with D uncertain. V was cut by 2 bases and J by 2 bases, with 8 bases left in between. Germline values: CDR1 SNHLY, CDR2 FYNNEI. There are 14 residues in the CDR3.